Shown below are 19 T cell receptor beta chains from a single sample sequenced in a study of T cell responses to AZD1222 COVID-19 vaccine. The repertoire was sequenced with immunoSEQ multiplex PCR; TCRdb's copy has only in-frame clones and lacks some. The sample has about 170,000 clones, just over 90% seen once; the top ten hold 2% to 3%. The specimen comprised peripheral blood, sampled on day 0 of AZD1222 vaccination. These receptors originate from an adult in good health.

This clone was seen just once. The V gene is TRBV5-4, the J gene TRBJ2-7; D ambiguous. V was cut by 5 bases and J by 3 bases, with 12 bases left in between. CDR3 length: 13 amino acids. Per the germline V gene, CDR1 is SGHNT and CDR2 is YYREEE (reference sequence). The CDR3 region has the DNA TGTGCCAGCAGGCCCCCAGGAGACTACGAGCAGTACTTC. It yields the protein CASRPPGDYEQYF.

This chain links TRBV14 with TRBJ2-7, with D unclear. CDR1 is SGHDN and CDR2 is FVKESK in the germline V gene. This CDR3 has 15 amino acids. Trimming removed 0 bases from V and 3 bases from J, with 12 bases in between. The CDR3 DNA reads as TGTGCCAGCAGCCAAGAATCGGCGCGGCTCTACGAGCAGTACTTC. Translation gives CASSQESARLYEQYF.

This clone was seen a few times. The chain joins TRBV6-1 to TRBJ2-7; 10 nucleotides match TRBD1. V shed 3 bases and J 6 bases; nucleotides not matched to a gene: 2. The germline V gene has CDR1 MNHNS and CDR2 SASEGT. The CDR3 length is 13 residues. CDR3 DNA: TGTGCCAGCAGTGATGGGGACAGGGGCGAGCAGTACTTC. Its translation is CASSDGDRGEQYF.

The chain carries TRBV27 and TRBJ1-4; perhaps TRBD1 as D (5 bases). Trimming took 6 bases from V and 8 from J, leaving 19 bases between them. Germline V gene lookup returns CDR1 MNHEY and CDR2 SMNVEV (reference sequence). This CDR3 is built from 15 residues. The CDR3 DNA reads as TGTGCCAGCAGCACCGGGGAACCCAGGGAGGAAAAACTGTTTTTT. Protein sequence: CASSTGEPREEKLFF.

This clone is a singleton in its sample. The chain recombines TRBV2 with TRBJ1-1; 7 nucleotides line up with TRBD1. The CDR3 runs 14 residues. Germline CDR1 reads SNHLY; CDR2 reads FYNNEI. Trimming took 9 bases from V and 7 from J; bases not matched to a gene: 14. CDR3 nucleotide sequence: TGTGCCAGAAAGACAGGGAGATATGGAGATGAAGCTTTCTTT. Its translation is CARKTGRYGDEAFF.

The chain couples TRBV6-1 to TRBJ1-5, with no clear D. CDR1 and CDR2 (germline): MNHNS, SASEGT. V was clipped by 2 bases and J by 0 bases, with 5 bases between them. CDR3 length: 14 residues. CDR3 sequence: CASSEMDSNQPQHF. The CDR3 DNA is TGTGCCAGCAGTGAAATGGATAGCAATCAGCCCCAGCATTTT.

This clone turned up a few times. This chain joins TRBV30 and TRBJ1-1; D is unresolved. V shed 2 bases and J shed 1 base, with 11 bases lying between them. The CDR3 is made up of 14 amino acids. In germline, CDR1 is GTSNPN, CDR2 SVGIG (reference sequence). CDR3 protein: CAWSRGYKNTEAFF. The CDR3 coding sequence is TGTGCCTGGAGTAGAGGGTATAAGAACACTGAAGCTTTCTTT.

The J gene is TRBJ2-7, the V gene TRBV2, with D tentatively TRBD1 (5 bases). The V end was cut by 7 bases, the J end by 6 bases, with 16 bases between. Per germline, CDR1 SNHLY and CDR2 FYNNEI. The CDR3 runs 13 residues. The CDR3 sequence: CASNGVGAVEQYF. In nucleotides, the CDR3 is TGTGCCAGCAATGGAGTAGGGGCGGTCGAGCAGTACTTC.

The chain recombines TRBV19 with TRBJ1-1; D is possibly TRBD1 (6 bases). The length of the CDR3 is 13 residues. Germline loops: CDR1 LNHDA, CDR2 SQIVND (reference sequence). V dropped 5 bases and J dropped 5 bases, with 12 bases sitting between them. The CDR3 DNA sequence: TGTGCCAGTAGTTTGGGGGCGCGAACTGAAGCTTTCTTT. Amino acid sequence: CASSLGARTEAFF.

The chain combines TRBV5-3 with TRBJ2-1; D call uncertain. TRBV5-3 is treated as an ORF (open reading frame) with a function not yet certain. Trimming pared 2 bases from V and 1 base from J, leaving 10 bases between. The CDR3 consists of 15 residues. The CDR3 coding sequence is TGTGCCAGAAGCTTAGGCCTAGTTTCCTACAATGAGCAGTTCTTC. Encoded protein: CARSLGLVSYNEQFF.

CDR3 DNA sequence: TGTGCCAGTAGCGCTCGCTCCTACGAGCAGTACTTC. Residues: CASSARSYEQYF. This rearrangement joins TRBV19 to TRBJ2-7; no firm D call. This CDR3 spans 12 amino acids. The V and J ends lost 6 bases and 0 bases respectively, with 6 bases between them. Germline assignment: CDR1 LNHDA and CDR2 SQIVND (reference sequence).

The CDR3 DNA is TGTGCCAGCAGTGCACCTCCCGGGACTGGGGCAGATACGCAGTATTTT. This codes for CASSAPPGTGADTQYF. The chain joins TRBV6-1 to TRBJ2-3; tentatively, D is TRBD2 (6 bases). CDR3 length: 16 amino acids. V was clipped by 4 bases and J by 4 bases, with 18 bases between them. Germline V gene sequence: CDR1 MNHNS, CDR2 SASEGT.

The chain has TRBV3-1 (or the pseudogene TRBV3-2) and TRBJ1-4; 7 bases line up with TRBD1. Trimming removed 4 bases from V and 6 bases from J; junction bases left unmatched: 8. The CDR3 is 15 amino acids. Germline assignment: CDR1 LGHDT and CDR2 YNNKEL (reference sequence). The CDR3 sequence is CASSPYDRDHEKLFF. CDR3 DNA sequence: TGTGCCAGCAGCCCCTATGACAGGGATCATGAAAAACTGTTTTTT.

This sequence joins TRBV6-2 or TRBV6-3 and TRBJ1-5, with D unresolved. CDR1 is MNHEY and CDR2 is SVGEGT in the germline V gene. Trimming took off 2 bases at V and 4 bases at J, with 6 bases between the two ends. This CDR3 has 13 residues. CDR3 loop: CASSYGGNQPQHF. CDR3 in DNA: TGTGCCAGCAGTTACGGCGGTAATCAGCCCCAGCATTTT.

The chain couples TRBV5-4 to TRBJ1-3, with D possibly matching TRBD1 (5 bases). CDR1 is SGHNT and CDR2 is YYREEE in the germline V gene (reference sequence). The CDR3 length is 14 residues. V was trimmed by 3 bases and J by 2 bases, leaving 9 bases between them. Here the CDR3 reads CASSWAGPGNTIYF. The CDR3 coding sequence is TGTGCCAGCAGCTGGGCAGGGCCTGGAAACACCATATATTTT.

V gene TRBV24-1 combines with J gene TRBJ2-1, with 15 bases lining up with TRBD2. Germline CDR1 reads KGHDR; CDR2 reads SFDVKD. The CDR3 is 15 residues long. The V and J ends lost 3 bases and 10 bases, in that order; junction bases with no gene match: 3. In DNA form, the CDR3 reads TGTGCCACCAGTGATAATGGACTAGCGGGAGGGGAGCAGTTCTTC. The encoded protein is CATSDNGLAGGEQFF.

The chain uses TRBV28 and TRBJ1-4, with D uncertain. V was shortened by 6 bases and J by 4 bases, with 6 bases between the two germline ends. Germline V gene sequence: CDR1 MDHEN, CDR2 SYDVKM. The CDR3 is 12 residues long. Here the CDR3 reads CASSAVNEKLFF. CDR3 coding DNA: TGTGCCAGCAGCGCTGTTAATGAAAAACTGTTTTTT.

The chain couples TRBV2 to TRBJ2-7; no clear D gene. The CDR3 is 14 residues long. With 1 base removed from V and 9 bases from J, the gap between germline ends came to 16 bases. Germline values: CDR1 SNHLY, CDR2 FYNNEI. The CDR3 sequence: CASSEGLSPFVQYF. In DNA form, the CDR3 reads TGTGCCAGCAGTGAAGGGCTTAGCCCATTTGTGCAGTACTTC.

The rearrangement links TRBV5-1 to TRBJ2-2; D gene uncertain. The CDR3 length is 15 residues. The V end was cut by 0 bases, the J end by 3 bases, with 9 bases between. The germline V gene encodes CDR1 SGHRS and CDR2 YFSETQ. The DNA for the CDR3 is TGCGCCAGCAGCTTGGAAGCAGCTTACACCGGGGAGCTGTTTTTT. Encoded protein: CASSLEAAYTGELFF.